The 9 T cell receptor beta chains below all came from one sample that was sequenced in a study of T-cell reconstitution after alpha-beta-depleted transplantation in children (dated by TCRdb to 2016 to 2018). The library was obtained by PCR. Data came from an Illumina HiSeq 2500. To normalize quantification of the TCRbeta repertoire, the TCR libraries were built with molecular barcoding that relied on unique molecular identifiers. TCRdb reprocessing: public reads trimmed at Q25 with fastp, clones called with MiXCR, in-frame beta chains kept. Rows with one shared CDR3 protein collapse into an entry with the most common genes and DNA. The sample table contains roughly 170,000 distinct CDR3 sequences; only one count was recorded for about 6.3% of them. The ten most abundant clones make up about 2.9% of the sample. Sequenced here: PBMCs from the stem cell graft donor, sampled from the stem cell graft. Receptors originate from a human donor who donated a stem cell graft to a child with Wiskott-Aldrich syndrome.

This clonotype appeared many times. This chain links TRBV20-1 with TRBJ1-1; D gene unclear. This CDR3 spans 15 amino acids. Looked up from germline, CDR1 is DFQATT and CDR2 is SNEGSKA (reference sequence). Trimming removed 0 bases from V and 1 base from J, with 12 bases in between. CDR3 in amino acids: CSARDTGKGNTEAFF. CDR3 coding DNA: TGCAGTGCTAGAGATACCGGGAAGGGGAACACTGAAGCTTTCTTT.

The CDR3, as DNA: TGTGCCAGCAGCTTAGGGGGCGCGGGCTTCCTAACCTACGAGCAGTACTTC. Translated: CASSLGGAGFLTYEQYF. V is TRBV7-2 and J is TRBJ2-7, with D perhaps matching TRBD1 or TRBD2 (5 bases each). V lost 1 base and J lost 2, with 18 bases in between. Germline V gives CDR1 SGHTA, CDR2 FQGNSA. The CDR3 is made up of 17 amino acids.

J is TRBJ2-4 and V is TRBV11-2; D remains unclear. The CDR3 sequence is 13 residues long. The germline CDR1 and CDR2 sequences are SGHAT and FQNNGV. Trimming left V 9 bases short and J 0 bases short, with 9 bases between. CDR3 bases: TGTGCCAGTCAGGATTTAGCCAAAAACATTCAGTACTTC. It translates to CASQDLAKNIQYF.

In this sample, this clonotype turned up many times. The gene calls are TRBV6-2 or TRBV6-3 and TRBJ2-1, with 10 bases fitting TRBD1. Germline V gives CDR1 MNHEY, CDR2 SVGEGT. Trimming cost V 2 bases and J 6 bases; bases outside gene matches: 7. CDR3 length equals 16 residues. The DNA of the CDR3 is TGTGCCAGCAGTTACCCAATTAGGACAGGGGGCAATGAGCAGTTCTTC. Its translation: CASSYPIRTGGNEQFF.

This clonotype was observed at least ten times. The chain employs TRBV20-1 and TRBJ2-1; 9 bases fit TRBD1. The V segment lost 6 bases and the J segment 9 bases; nucleotides outside the gene matches: 15. Germline loops: CDR1 DFQATT, CDR2 SNEGSKA (reference sequence). CDR3 length: 15 residues. The DNA for the CDR3 is TGCAGTGCGGATGTACCGGGACAGGGTCTCGGTGAGCAGTTCTTC. This translates into CSADVPGQGLGEQFF.

This sequence joins TRBV20-1 and TRBJ2-1; D perhaps matches TRBD1 (5 bases). V was trimmed by 8 bases and J by 0 bases, leaving 20 bases between them. The CDR3 is 16 residues long. Germline-derived CDR1 and CDR2 are DFQATT and SNEGSKA (reference sequence). CDR3 coding DNA: TGCAGTACCAGTGCGGTGGGGCAGAGCTCCTACAATGAGCAGTTCTTC. This translates into CSTSAVGQSSYNEQFF.

This clonotype was seen ten or more times. This chain uses TRBV3-1 with TRBJ2-3, with D perhaps matching TRBD2 (6 bases). Deletions cut 4 bases from V and 3 bases from J, with 11 bases between. The CDR3 length is 14 residues. Germline-derived CDR1 and CDR2 are LGHDT and YNNKEL (reference sequence). The CDR3 reads CASSPRDSTDTQYF. CDR3 DNA: TGTGCCAGCAGCCCCCGGGACTCTACAGATACGCAGTATTTT.

This clonotype has more than one count but fewer than ten. The V and J genes are TRBV19 and TRBJ1-1; 9 nucleotides match TRBD1. From germline, CDR1 is LNHDA and CDR2 SQIVND (reference sequence). V lost 5 bases, J lost 6 bases, and 7 bases stayed unmatched. CDR3 size: 14 residues. The CDR3 DNA reads as TGTGCCAGTAGTGTTAACAGGGGGCTCTCTGAAGCTTTCTTT. It yields the protein CASSVNRGLSEAFF.

This clonotype was detected many times. V is TRBV11-1 and J is TRBJ2-7; the D gene is possibly TRBD1 (6 bases). The CDR3 extends over 18 amino acids. Trimming took off 5 bases at V and 3 bases at J, with 26 bases between the two ends. Germline lookup yields CDR1 SGHAT and CDR2 FQDESV (reference sequence). The CDR3 region has the DNA TGTGCCAGCAGCGGAAGACCGACAGGCCGGGCAGCGAACTACGAGCAGTACTTC. Encoded protein: CASSGRPTGRAANYEQYF.